The next 13 T cell receptor beta chains were all read from a single sample in a study of vaccination and CD4 T cells after COVID-19 (dated 2022 in TCRdb). No antigen has been identified for these receptors. The sample's treatment or condition label, decoded: approximately 9-day PBMC culture with coronavirus spike peptide pools or control peptides (ViraFEST assay). Library preparation employed PCR. The run used an Illumina iSeq 100. DNA from cultured CD4+ T cells underwent TCR sequencing with the Oncomine TCR Beta short-read assay at the Johns Hopkins FTIC core. The public reads were reprocessed in TCRdb via fastp at Q25 and MiXCR, keeping in-frame beta chains. Entries that share a CDR3 protein sequence are merged under the most common genes and DNA. Counted in this sample were about 3,800 distinct CDR3 sequences; about 15% of them appeared once. The ten largest account for approximately 20% of the sample.

Material for sequencing was CD4+ T cells from blood, cultured in vitro. The source of these receptors is a human donor who had recovered from COVID-19.

This clonotype turned up a few times. This sequence joins TRBV7-9 and TRBJ1-5, with unresolved D. Germline CDR1 SEHNR, CDR2 FQNEAQ (reference sequence). The ends were cut back, 4 bases at V and 7 bases at J, with 8 bases in the middle. The CDR3 consists of 12 residues. CDR3 sequence: CASSSGGQPQHF. DNA of the CDR3: TGTGCCAGCAGCTCCGGCGGCCAGCCCCAGCATTTT.

Judged by abundance, this clonotype is large. V and J are TRBV20-1 and TRBJ1-2, with 7 bases lining up with TRBD1. The CDR3 is made up of 11 amino acids. The V segment lost 6 bases and the J segment 4 bases; nucleotides outside the gene matches: 2. The germline V gene encodes CDR1 DFQATT and CDR2 SNEGSKA (reference sequence). The CDR3 spells CSAGTAYGYTF. CDR3 sequence (DNA): TGCAGTGCCGGGACAGCCTATGGCTACACCTTC.

This clonotype is labeled as medium-sized (0.01 to 0.1%). V gene TRBV27 combines with J gene TRBJ1-1; D not certain. The ends were cut back, 6 bases at V and 10 bases at J, with 15 bases in the middle. The CDR3 has 12 residues. In germline, CDR1 is MNHEY, CDR2 SMNVEV (reference sequence). Here the CDR3 DNA reads TGTGCCAGCAGCCCCCTAGGGAGTAGAGCTTTCTTT. Translating gives CASSPLGSRAFF.

Sample share makes this clonotype medium-sized. The chain combines TRBV6-1 with TRBJ2-7; D is possibly TRBD1 (7 bases). With 6 bases removed from V and 4 bases from J, the gap between germline ends came to 13 bases. CDR1 and CDR2 (germline): MNHNS, SASEGT. The CDR3 totals 13 residues. The CDR3 nucleotides read TGTGCCAGCAGGGAGGGGGCGCGTTACGAGCAGTACTTC. The encoded protein is CASREGARYEQYF.

This clonotype was observed a handful of times. This chain uses TRBV14 with TRBJ1-2, with D maybe TRBD1 (5 bases). V lost 4 bases, J lost 3 bases, and 12 bases lay in between. Germline CDR1 SGHDN, CDR2 FVKESK. There are 14 residues in the CDR3. Here the CDR3 DNA reads TGTGCCAGCAGCCCACCTGACAGATACTATGGCTACACCTTC. This codes for CASSPPDRYYGYTF.

V is TRBV5-1 and J is TRBJ2-7; the match to TRBD1 covers 7 bases. V was pared by 6 bases and J by 1 base, with 4 bases of the junction left unmatched. From germline, CDR1 is SGHRS and CDR2 YFSETQ. There are 13 residues in the CDR3. CDR3 coding DNA: TGCGCCAGCACGATGACAGGGTCCTACGAGCAGTACTTC. This sequence encodes CASTMTGSYEQYF. The full variable domain, with the rest looked up from reference TRBV5-1 and TRBJ2-7, is KAGVTQTPRYLIKTRGQQVTLSCSPISGHRSVSWYQQTPGQGLQFLFEYFSETQRNKGNFPGRFSGRQFSNSRSEMNVSTLELGDSALYLCASTMTGSYEQYFGPGTRLTVT.

This clonotype rates as medium-sized (0.01 to 0.1%). In DNA form, the CDR3 reads TGCAGTGCTAGAAACAGGAGCAATCAGCCCCAGCATTTT. Its protein is CSARNRSNQPQHF. The chain employs TRBV20-1 and TRBJ1-5, with D possibly matching TRBD1 (5 bases). Germline CDR1 DFQATT, CDR2 SNEGSKA (reference sequence). The CDR3 runs to 13 residues. Trimming removed 2 bases at V and 1 base at J, with 6 bases between.

By sample fraction, this clonotype is medium-sized (0.01 to 0.1%). The chain employs TRBV7-9 and TRBJ2-7, with 8 nucleotides matching TRBD2. The CDR3 loop spans 14 amino acids. Germline V CDR1 and CDR2: SEHNR, FQNEAQ (reference sequence). The ends lost 8 bases at V and 5 bases at J; junction bases unmatched: 11. The chain's CDR3 is CASSSGGPLDEQYF. The CDR3 DNA reads as TGTGCCAGCTCAAGCGGGGGCCCTCTCGACGAGCAGTACTTC.

This clonotype rates as large. The gene calls are TRBV2 and TRBJ1-2, with unresolved D. Per germline, CDR1 SNHLY and CDR2 FYNNEI. The ends were cut back, 6 bases at V and 0 bases at J, with 8 bases in the middle. The CDR3 runs 13 residues. The CDR3 DNA reads TGTGCCAGCAGGGACGGAGCTAACTATGGCTACACCTTC. Amino acid sequence: CASRDGANYGYTF. The variable domain in full, with the rest retrieved from reference TRBV2 and TRBJ1-2, is EPEVTQTPSHQVTQMGQEVILRCVPISNHLYFYWYRQILGQKVEFLVSFYNNEISEKSEIFDDQFSVERPDGSNFTLKIRSTKLEDSAMYFCASRDGANYGYTFGSGTRLTVV.

In this sample, this clonotype is medium-sized (0.01 to 0.1%). The chain combines TRBV20-1 with TRBJ2-3, with 7 bases aligning to TRBD2. The ends lost 4 bases at V and 0 bases at J; junction bases unmatched: 4. Germline loops: CDR1 DFQATT, CDR2 SNEGSKA (reference sequence). The CDR3 totals 14 residues. CDR3 amino acids: CSATKAGSTDTQYF. CDR3 bases: TGCAGTGCTACAAAAGCGGGGAGCACAGATACGCAGTATTTT.

This chain links TRBV2 with TRBJ2-2; D perhaps matches TRBD2 (6 bases). CDR1 and CDR2 (germline): SNHLY, FYNNEI. The CDR3 has 14 amino acids. V shed 4 bases and J shed 6 bases, with 12 bases lying between them. This CDR3 reads CASSAGTVAGELFF. The CDR3, as DNA: TGTGCCAGCAGTGCCGGGACTGTGGCCGGGGAGCTGTTTTTT.

There are a few counts of this clonotype. V gene TRBV6-1 combines with J gene TRBJ2-2; D gene ambiguous. There are 15 residues in the CDR3. Trimming cost V 7 bases and J 0 bases, with 12 bases left between them. Germline V gene sequence: CDR1 MNHNS, CDR2 SASEGT. The CDR3 DNA follows: TGTGCCAGCAACCTTTTGGAGTCGAACACCGGGGAGCTGTTTTTT. Its translation: CASNLLESNTGELFF.

By sample fraction, this clonotype is medium-sized (0.01 to 0.1%). The chain joins TRBV6-5 to TRBJ1-2; weak D call: TRBD1 (6 bases). The CDR3 has 14 amino acids. With 2 bases removed from V and 7 bases from J, the gap between germline ends came to 14 bases. The germline V gene has CDR1 MNHEY and CDR2 SVGAGI. CDR3 in amino acids: CASSYGTWGGGYTF. CDR3 DNA sequence: TGTGCCAGCAGTTACGGGACATGGGGTGGTGGCTACACCTTC.